These 17 T cell receptor beta chains came from one sample sequenced in a study of blood T cell repertoires in COVID-19. Method: immunoSEQ multiplex PCR; TCRdb's copy keeps in-frame clones and lacks some. Here the sample spans hundreds of thousands of clones, about 87% being singletons. Sequencing was done on a sample of peripheral blood. The receptors were gathered from a woman aged 45-65 years with COVID-19, enrolled during active disease.

The chain couples TRBV10-1 to TRBJ1-4; possible D gene TRBD1, 6 bases. The germline V and J ends were trimmed by 6 bases and 8 bases, with 16 bases remaining between them. This CDR3 spans 14 amino acids. In germline, CDR1 is WNHNN, CDR2 SYGVQD (reference sequence). Written as DNA, the CDR3 is TGCGCCAGCAGCGGGACCTCGACAGGAGAAAAACTGTTTTTT. It yields the protein CASSGTSTGEKLFF.

This clone has just a few counts. The chain recombines TRBV3-1 (or the pseudogene TRBV3-2) with TRBJ1-2, with D unresolved. Trimming took 4 bases from V and 7 from J, leaving 19 bases between them. CDR1 is LGHDT and CDR2 is YNNKEL in the germline V gene (reference sequence). There are 15 residues in the CDR3. This CDR3 reads CASSPGIGSPSGYTF. The CDR3, as DNA: TGTGCCAGCAGCCCGGGGATAGGGAGTCCTTCTGGCTACACCTTC.

As regards this clone: Different DNA sequences within this sample yield the same CDR3. This sequence joins TRBV6-1 and TRBJ1-2, with D unclear. Per the germline V gene, CDR1 is MNHNS and CDR2 is SASEGT. CDR3 length: 13 residues. V dropped 1 base and J dropped 4 bases, with 7 bases sitting between them. Here the CDR3 reads CASSEGGGYGYTF. The CDR3 DNA follows: TGTGCCAGCAGTGAAGGAGGAGGCTATGGCTACACCTTC.

This chain connects TRBV28 to TRBJ1-1, with D maybe TRBD1 (6 bases). V lost 5 bases to trimming and J lost 7 bases, with 20 bases between them. Germline lookup yields CDR1 MDHEN and CDR2 SYDVKM. The CDR3 runs to 15 residues. The CDR3 nucleotides read TGTGCCAGCAGTATAGAAAGTTCGGGAGGGGGTGAAGCTTTCTTT. Encoded protein: CASSIESSGGGEAFF.

The chain joins TRBV11-3 to TRBJ2-3; 7 nucleotides agree with TRBD1. J lost 2 bases, V lost 1 base, and 12 bases had no gene match. Germline CDR1 and CDR2: SGHNT and YENEEA. The CDR3 extends over 18 amino acids. The CDR3 bases are TGTGCCAGCAGCTTAGGGCTCTTCGGACAGGCAAACACAGATACGCAGTATTTT. Amino acid sequence: CASSLGLFGQANTDTQYF.

This chain links TRBV5-1 with TRBJ2-6; D is unclear. The germline V and J ends were trimmed by 0 bases and 4 bases, with 11 bases remaining between them. Germline V gene sequence: CDR1 SGHRS, CDR2 YFSETQ. The CDR3 extends over 16 amino acids. DNA of the CDR3: TGCGCCAGCAGCTTGGGCTTGAGTCGGGGGGCCAACGTCCTGACTTTC. It encodes CASSLGLSRGANVLTF.

V gene TRBV30 combines with J gene TRBJ1-6, with 10 bases identical to TRBD1. This CDR3 is built from 17 residues. The junction had 15 bases not matched to a gene; V was cut back by 0 bases and J by 13 bases. Germline values: CDR1 GTSNPN, CDR2 SVGIG (reference sequence). The CDR3 protein is CAWSVTGTGDLGDPLHF. The CDR3 DNA reads TGTGCCTGGAGTGTAACCGGGACAGGGGACCTCGGAGATCCCCTCCACTTT.

This chain uses TRBV30 with TRBJ2-3; TRBD2 aligns across 14 bases. The germline gives CDR1 GTSNPN, CDR2 SVGIG (reference sequence). This CDR3 has 15 amino acids. The trim removed 2 bases at V and 5 bases at J, leaving 3 bases unmatched. The CDR3 is CAWSRLAGGGDTQYF. The CDR3 DNA reads as TGTGCCTGGAGTCGACTAGCGGGGGGGGGAGATACGCAGTATTTT. The full variable domain, with the rest looked up from reference TRBV30 and TRBJ2-3, is SQTIHQWPATLVQPVGSPLSLECTVEGTSNPNLYWYRQAAGRGLQLLFYSVGIGQISSEVPQNLSASRPQDRQFILSSKKLLLSDSGFYLCAWSRLAGGGDTQYFGPGTRLTVL.

The genes are TRBV2 and TRBJ2-7; D not certain. Trimming removed 7 bases at V and 1 base at J, with 17 bases between. The CDR3 has 15 residues. Germline V gene sequence: CDR1 SNHLY, CDR2 FYNNEI. This CDR3 is CASIPLNPGSYEQYF. The CDR3 region has the DNA TGTGCCAGCATTCCCTTAAATCCGGGTTCCTACGAGCAGTACTTC.

The chain is built from TRBV7-2 and TRBJ1-2; perhaps TRBD1 as D (6 bases). The V and J ends lost 0 bases and 2 bases respectively, with 10 bases between them. This CDR3 has 15 residues. Per the germline V gene, CDR1 is SGHTA and CDR2 is FQGNSA. The CDR3 DNA follows: TGTGCCAGCAGCTTAGCCTGGGGGGGCAACTATGGCTACACCTTC. This sequence encodes CASSLAWGGNYGYTF.

The chain carries TRBV12-5 and TRBJ1-2; possible D gene TRBD1, 5 bases. The CDR3 loop spans 14 amino acids. CDR1 and CDR2 from the germline V gene are LGHNT and FRNRAP. The V and J ends lost 5 bases and 1 base respectively, with 11 bases between them. The CDR3 coding sequence is TGTGCTAGTGGTCTAGTCGACAGTAACTATGGCTACACCTTC. It encodes CASGLVDSNYGYTF. Full variable domain (remainder filled in from reference TRBV12-5 and TRBJ1-2): DARVTQTPRHKVTEMGQEVTMRCQPILGHNTVFWYRQTMMQGLELLAYFRNRAPLDDSGMPKDRFSAEMPDATLATLKIQPSEPRDSAVYFCASGLVDSNYGYTFGSGTRLTVV.

This chain connects TRBV18 to TRBJ1-2; 8 bases align to TRBD1. Germline CDR1 is KGHSH and CDR2 is LQKENI. The CDR3 runs to 16 residues. The trim removed 1 base at V and 7 bases at J, leaving 11 bases unmatched. The CDR3 sequence: CASSPLPDRESGGYTF. The CDR3 DNA reads as TGTGCCAGCTCACCACTCCCGGACAGGGAATCAGGTGGCTACACCTTC.

The rearrangement links TRBV19 to TRBJ2-4, with D hard to call. Germline V lookup: CDR1 LNHDA, CDR2 SQIVND (reference sequence). V lost 6 bases to trimming and J lost 6 bases, with 18 bases between them. The CDR3 runs 15 residues. The CDR3 spells CASSLITVGRNIQYF. CDR3 sequence (DNA): TGTGCCAGTAGCCTTATAACGGTCGGTAGAAACATTCAGTACTTC.

Points on this clone: This same CDR3 is encoded by further DNA sequences in the sample. The chain is built from TRBV9 and TRBJ1-2; tentative D call: TRBD1 (5 bases). Trimming stripped 0 bases from V and 4 bases from J, with 7 bases between. The CDR3 spans 13 residues. Looked up from germline, CDR1 is SGDLS and CDR2 is YYNGEE. The DNA of the CDR3 is TGTGCCAGCAGCGTAGGTCAGGGCTATGGCTACACCTTC. It yields the protein CASSVGQGYGYTF.

The chain has TRBV3-1 (or the pseudogene TRBV3-2) and TRBJ2-3; 7 bases fit TRBD1. The CDR3 length is 15 residues. Germline V gene data show CDR1 as LGHDT and CDR2 as YNNKEL (reference sequence). After removal of 4 bases from V and 0 bases from J, the junction contained 4 bases not matched to a gene. The CDR3 sequence: CASSLTGASTDTQYF. In DNA, the CDR3 is TGTGCCAGCAGCCTAACAGGGGCTAGCACAGATACGCAGTATTTT.

V gene TRBV30 combines with J gene TRBJ2-7; a possible D gene is TRBD1 (7 bases). The CDR3 length is 13 residues. Looked up from germline, CDR1 is GTSNPN and CDR2 is SVGIG (reference sequence). The V gene lost 0 bases and the J gene lost 5 bases, with 11 bases spanning the gap. The CDR3 nucleotides are TGTGCCTGGAGTGTTGGAGGGGGCCACGAGCAGTACTTC. This sequence encodes CAWSVGGGHEQYF.

The V gene is TRBV30, the J gene TRBJ2-7; weak D call: TRBD2 (6 bases). Germline CDR1 GTSNPN, CDR2 SVGIG (reference sequence). The CDR3 runs to 13 residues. Trimming cost V 1 base and J 2 bases, with 9 bases left between them. The CDR3 nucleotides read TGTGCCTGGAGTGATAGCGGTCCCTACGAGCAGTACTTC. Its protein product is CAWSDSGPYEQYF.